These 31 T cell receptor beta chains were sequenced from one sample in a study of blood T cell repertoires in COVID-19. The assay was immunoSEQ multiplex PCR, and TCRdb's table has in-frame clones only and misses some. Of around 18,000 clones in the sample, around three quarters were seen once. The specimen sequenced was peripheral blood. The receptors come from a man between 65 and 79 years old with COVID-19, enrolled during active disease.

The chain couples TRBV5-1 to TRBJ1-1; D gene ambiguous. Germline V CDR1 and CDR2: SGHRS, YFSETQ. This CDR3 is built from 13 residues. V lost 5 bases and J lost 3, with 11 bases in between. CDR3 sequence (DNA): TGCGCCAGCAGAGTTAGTGAGTACACTGAAGCTTTCTTT. Translating gives CASRVSEYTEAFF.

The chain carries TRBV30 and TRBJ2-1; 8 bases align to TRBD2. In germline, CDR1 is GTSNPN, CDR2 SVGIG (reference sequence). Trimming took 5 bases from V and 1 from J; bases not matched to a gene: 4. This CDR3 is built from 14 residues. The CDR3 loop reads CAWLTSGSYNEQFF. In DNA, the CDR3 is TGTGCCTGGCTCACTAGCGGATCCTACAATGAGCAGTTCTTC. The full variable domain, completed using reference TRBV30 and TRBJ2-1, is SQTIHQWPATLVQPVGSPLSLECTVEGTSNPNLYWYRQAAGRGLQLLFYSVGIGQISSEVPQNLSASRPQDRQFILSSKKLLLSDSGFYLCAWLTSGSYNEQFFGPGTRLTVL.

The V call is TRBV3-1 (or the pseudogene TRBV3-2), the J call TRBJ2-1; 7 nucleotides line up with TRBD2. There are 15 residues in the CDR3. Germline V gives CDR1 LGHDT, CDR2 YNNKEL (reference sequence). After removal of 4 bases from V and 2 bases from J, the junction contained 5 bases not matched to a gene. CDR3 amino acids: CASSPRENAYNEQFF. The CDR3 nucleotides read TGTGCCAGCAGCCCGCGGGAGAACGCCTACAATGAGCAGTTCTTC.

The J gene is TRBJ2-3, the V gene TRBV9; TRBD2 might be the D (6 bases). Germline lookup yields CDR1 SGDLS and CDR2 YYNGEE. V lost 3 bases to trimming and J lost 2 bases, with 13 bases between them. CDR3 length equals 15 residues. CDR3 residues: CASSGGDTFTDTQYF. The CDR3 bases are TGTGCCAGCAGCGGGGGGGATACTTTCACAGATACGCAGTATTTT.

V gene TRBV5-8 combines with J gene TRBJ2-6, with D tentatively TRBD2 (5 bases). The CDR3 contains 12 residues. From germline, CDR1 is SGHTS and CDR2 YDEGEE. The CDR3 sequence is CGPGYGANVLTF. The DNA for the CDR3 is TGTGGTCCGGGGTATGGGGCCAACGTCCTGACTTTC.

The chain couples TRBV19 to TRBJ1-1, with D maybe TRBD1 (6 bases). Germline assignment: CDR1 LNHDA and CDR2 SQIVND (reference sequence). Deletions cut 0 bases from V and 5 bases from J, with 10 bases between. The CDR3 has 14 residues. This CDR3 is CASSIDPDRTEAFF. The CDR3 DNA is TGTGCCAGTAGTATAGATCCTGACAGGACTGAAGCTTTCTTT.

The gene calls are TRBV11-2 and TRBJ1-4; possible D gene TRBD1, 5 bases. Germline V lookup: CDR1 SGHAT, CDR2 FQNNGV. V was pared by 5 bases and J by 0 bases, with 10 bases between. CDR3 length: 15 amino acids. CDR3 loop: CASSPSGATNEKLFF. The CDR3 DNA is TGTGCCAGCAGCCCATCGGGGGCAACTAATGAAAAACTGTTTTTT.

This chain links TRBV18 with TRBJ2-1; 7 positions agree with TRBD1. The CDR3 is 18 residues long. Germline CDR1 KGHSH, CDR2 LQKENI. Germline trimming cut 4 bases from V and 0 bases from J; bases unmatched to any gene: 12. CDR3 loop: CASSLFAGQVSSYNEQFF. CDR3 bases: TGTGCCAGCTCACTGTTCGCTGGACAGGTTAGCTCCTACAATGAGCAGTTCTTC.

This clone was observed a few times. In DNA, the CDR3 is TGTGCCAGCAGCGTAGGGGGTGGTTCACCCCTCCACTTT. It yields the protein CASSVGGGSPLHF. The chain links TRBV14 to TRBJ1-6; D is possibly TRBD1 (6 bases). The CDR3 has 13 residues. V gave up 5 bases and J gave up 9 bases, with 11 bases separating them. Germline V lookup: CDR1 SGHDN, CDR2 FVKESK.

J is TRBJ2-6 and V is TRBV2; D is perhaps TRBD2 (5 bases). Germline loops: CDR1 SNHLY, CDR2 FYNNEI. CDR3 length: 15 amino acids. V lost 0 bases and J lost 2, with 5 bases in between. The CDR3 region is CASSEARAGANVLTF. CDR3 nucleotides: TGTGCCAGCAGTGAAGCGAGGGCTGGGGCCAACGTCCTGACTTTC.

V is TRBV6-6 and J is TRBJ2-5, with D perhaps matching TRBD2 (5 bases). The CDR3 is 14 residues long. V lost 7 bases, J lost 2 bases, and 14 bases lay in between. CDR1 MNHNY and CDR2 SVGAGI come from the germline V gene (reference sequence). Written as DNA, the CDR3 is TGTGCCAGCATAGGAGGTTGGGTACAAGAGACCCAGTACTTC. This gives the protein CASIGGWVQETQYF.

The rearrangement joins TRBV7-2 to TRBJ2-7; D gene uncertain. Germline V gene sequence: CDR1 SGHTA, CDR2 FQGNSA. The CDR3 spans 14 residues. Between the trimmed V and J ends, which lost 8 bases and 3 bases, there was a span of 17 bases. This CDR3 is CASQSRANRYEQYF. In DNA form, the CDR3 reads TGTGCCAGCCAAAGCCGCGCTAATCGCTACGAGCAGTACTTC.

The CDR3 DNA reads as TGTGCCAGCAGCTTATCTCCAGGGATTCATTCACCCCTCCACTTT. As protein: CASSLSPGIHSPLHF. V and J are TRBV7-2 and TRBJ1-6, with TRBD1 as a possible D gene (5 bases). With 2 bases removed from V and 8 bases from J, the gap between germline ends came to 13 bases. CDR1 is SGHTA, CDR2 FQGNSA, per germline. The CDR3 spans 15 residues.

The chain carries TRBV27 and TRBJ2-1; possible D gene TRBD1, 6 bases. The ends were cut back, 6 bases at V and 2 bases at J, with 11 bases in the middle. This CDR3 contains 14 residues. The germline V gene encodes CDR1 MNHEY and CDR2 SMNVEV (reference sequence). CDR3 bases: TGTGCCAGCAGGGACAGTGCAGCCTACAATGAGCAGTTCTTC. As protein: CASRDSAAYNEQFF.

The CDR3 reads CASSQESSGQSAGYTF. In DNA form, the CDR3 reads TGCGCCAGCAGCCAAGAAAGCTCGGGACAGTCGGCCGGCTACACCTTC. The genes are TRBV4-3 and TRBJ1-2; 7 bases are a match to TRBD1. This CDR3 is built from 16 residues. Per the germline V gene, CDR1 is LGHNA and CDR2 is YSLEER. With 0 bases clipped from V and 8 bases from J, the junction kept 12 bases outside the gene matches.

Within the sample, this clone is large. The J gene is TRBJ1-5, the V gene TRBV9, with D possibly matching TRBD1 (5 bases). In germline, CDR1 is SGDLS, CDR2 YYNGEE. The CDR3 contains 15 residues. The V end was cut by 0 bases, the J end by 11 bases, with 18 bases between. CDR3 nucleotides: TGTGCCAGCAGCGTAGGTATCTCCCAACAGGAGACCCAGCATTTT. It yields the protein CASSVGISQQETQHF.

This sequence joins TRBV12-3 or TRBV12-4 and TRBJ1-2, with D maybe TRBD1 (5 bases). The CDR3 contains 12 residues. V was trimmed by 7 bases and J by 1 base, leaving 7 bases between them. The CDR3 is CASTQGNYGYTF. The CDR3 region has the DNA TGTGCCAGCACTCAGGGTAACTATGGCTACACCTTC.

The chain links TRBV7-2 to TRBJ1-3, with 8 bases identical to TRBD1. CDR3 length: 14 amino acids. Germline V gives CDR1 SGHTA, CDR2 FQGNSA. J lost 4 bases, V lost 5 bases, and 4 bases had no gene match. CDR3 sequence: CASSQTGEGNTIYF. As DNA, the CDR3 is TGTGCCAGCAGCCAGACAGGGGAAGGAAACACCATATATTTT.

This clone has just a few counts. The gene calls are TRBV18 and TRBJ1-1, with TRBD1 identical over 8 bases. Germline values: CDR1 KGHSH, CDR2 LQKENI. The CDR3 sequence is 15 residues long. The trim removed 4 bases at V and 0 bases at J, leaving 4 bases unmatched. The CDR3 region is CASSQDRAMNTEAFF. The CDR3 coding sequence is TGTGCCAGCTCACAGGACAGGGCCATGAACACTGAAGCTTTCTTT.

The rearrangement uses TRBV18 and TRBJ2-7; 7 bases are shared with TRBD2. The junction had 2 bases not matched to a gene; V was cut back by 3 bases and J by 9 bases. Per germline, CDR1 KGHSH and CDR2 LQKENI. The CDR3 extends over 11 amino acids. The CDR3 region has the DNA TGTGCCAGCTCACCGGGCGGGGGGCAGTACTTC. Its protein is CASSPGGGQYF.

The CDR3 DNA sequence: TGTGCCAGCAGGCCGGGGAGGTGGGATGAGCAGTTCTTC. It codes for CASRPGRWDEQFF. This chain links TRBV6-5 with TRBJ2-1; maybe TRBD2 (6 bases). V lost 6 bases, J lost 8 bases, and 14 bases lay in between. Germline CDR1 reads MNHEY; CDR2 reads SVGAGI. CDR3 length: 13 residues.

The CDR3 nucleotides read TGTGCCAGCACCCCTGGGGGGGATGAGCAGTTCTTC. As protein: CASTPGGDEQFF. The chain uses TRBV27 and TRBJ2-1; 7 bases agree with TRBD2. CDR1 and CDR2 from the germline V gene are MNHEY and SMNVEV (reference sequence). Trimming took 7 bases from V and 8 from J; bases not matched to a gene: 5. The CDR3 spans 12 residues.

The chain links TRBV7-9 to TRBJ1-6; D remains ambiguous. Germline V gene data show CDR1 as SEHNR and CDR2 as FQNEAQ (reference sequence). The CDR3 has 14 amino acids. V gave up 2 bases and J gave up 8 bases, with 10 bases separating them. CDR3 coding DNA: TGTGCCAGCAGCTTACACAGTTTGGATTCACCCCTCCACTTT. This codes for CASSLHSLDSPLHF.

The chain has TRBV19 and TRBJ1-1; D not resolved. This CDR3 region has 14 residues. CDR1 and CDR2 from the germline V gene are LNHDA and SQIVND (reference sequence). V was clipped by 4 bases and J by 1 base, with 10 bases between them. CDR3 sequence (DNA): TGTGCCAGTAGTAAGCTAACAGCGAACACTGAAGCTTTCTTT. The encoded protein is CASSKLTANTEAFF.

Here the CDR3 DNA reads TGTGCCTGGAGAATAGGGGCCGGGGAGCTGTTTTTT. Its translation is CAWRIGAGELFF. The V gene is TRBV30, the J gene TRBJ2-2; tentative D call: TRBD1 (5 bases). This CDR3 has 12 residues. V lost 3 bases to trimming and J lost 6 bases, with 8 bases between them. CDR1 GTSNPN and CDR2 SVGIG come from the germline V gene (reference sequence). Complete variable domain (other parts from reference TRBV30 and TRBJ2-2): SQTIHQWPATLVQPVGSPLSLECTVEGTSNPNLYWYRQAAGRGLQLLFYSVGIGQISSEVPQNLSASRPQDRQFILSSKKLLLSDSGFYLCAWRIGAGELFFGEGSRLTVL.

V usage is TRBV18 and J usage is TRBJ2-3, with TRBD1 matching over 8 bases. There are 18 residues in the CDR3. The germline CDR1 and CDR2 sequences are KGHSH and LQKENI. V shed 6 bases, J shed 3 bases, and the junction held 17 bases outside the gene matches. The DNA of the CDR3 is TGTGCCAGCTCTCCGGGACAGGCCCGTCAGGGGGGTACAGATACGCAGTATTTT. Amino acid sequence: CASSPGQARQGGTDTQYF.

This clone was counted only a few times. The gene calls are TRBV18 and TRBJ1-1; a weak D match, TRBD1 (6 bases). CDR3 size: 14 residues. The ends were cut back, 6 bases at V and 0 bases at J, with 11 bases in the middle. Germline V lookup: CDR1 KGHSH, CDR2 LQKENI. CDR3 sequence: CASSQQGMNTEAFF. In DNA, the CDR3 is TGTGCCAGCTCCCAACAGGGTATGAACACTGAAGCTTTCTTT.

This clone was detected once. The chain couples TRBV19 to TRBJ1-1; D is perhaps TRBD1 (6 bases). Germline V lookup: CDR1 LNHDA, CDR2 SQIVND (reference sequence). The CDR3 loop spans 15 amino acids. Between the trimmed V and J ends, which lost 7 bases and 0 bases, there was a span of 15 bases. CDR3 region: CASKRAGQMNTEAFF. For the CDR3, the DNA is TGTGCCAGTAAAAGGGCCGGACAGATGAACACTGAAGCTTTCTTT.

CDR3 nucleotide sequence: TGTGCCAGCAGCACACAGGGGTGGGCCCTCCACTTT. Translation: CASSTQGWALHF. The chain employs TRBV7-2 and TRBJ1-6; TRBD1 agrees at 7 bases. V shed 5 bases and J 14 bases; nucleotides not matched to a gene: 6. Germline V CDR1 and CDR2: SGHTA, FQGNSA. The CDR3 totals 12 residues.

The rearrangement links TRBV5-1 to TRBJ1-6; 7 bases are shared with TRBD1. The CDR3 covers 18 residues. V shed 3 bases and J 10 bases; nucleotides not matched to a gene: 19. Germline V gene data show CDR1 as SGHRS and CDR2 as YFSETQ. Here the CDR3 reads CASSSIGTDPRSRSPLHF. DNA for the CDR3: TGCGCCAGCAGCTCTATCGGGACAGACCCCCGCAGTAGATCACCCCTCCACTTT.

The gene calls are TRBV7-9 and TRBJ2-1; 13 bases are shared with TRBD2. The ends lost 3 bases at V and 9 bases at J; junction bases unmatched: 8. Germline V CDR1 and CDR2: SEHNR, FQNEAQ (reference sequence). The CDR3 contains 16 residues. CDR3: CASSFRGLAGEPEQFF. DNA for the CDR3: TGTGCCAGCAGCTTTAGAGGACTAGCGGGAGAGCCTGAGCAGTTCTTC. Full variable domain (missing parts from reference TRBV7-9 and TRBJ2-1): DTGVSQNPRHKITKRGQNVTFRCDPISEHNRLYWYRQTLGQGPEFLTYFQNEAQLEKSRLLSDRFSAERPKGSFSTLEIQRTEQGDSAMYLCASSFRGLAGEPEQFFGPGTRLTVL.